This T cell receptor beta chain was found in a study of cytomegalovirus exposure and HLA in healthy donors. Per the germline V gene, CDR1 is SGHTA and CDR2 is FQGTGA. V was pared by 11 bases and J by 6 bases, with 10 bases of the junction left unmatched. This CDR3 region has 14 residues. Researchers ran the PCR with 60 Vbeta and 13 Jbeta primers. Some clones are missing from TCRdb's copy, which holds only in-frame ones; the method was immunoSEQ multiplex PCR. The sample shows 150,000 to 200,000 clones, roughly three quarters of them seen only once. This clonotype originated in a man in his sixties in good health and CMV-seronegative. The source material was PBMCs. This chain connects TRBV7-3 to TRBJ2-1, with 10 nucleotides matching TRBD2. The CDR3, as DNA: TGTGCCGGACAAAGCGGGGGGGCTGGCAATGAGCAGTTCTTC. It specifies CAGQSGGAGNEQFF.